This passage covers 29 T cell receptor beta chains from one sample sequenced in a study of cytomegalovirus exposure and HLA in healthy donors. Produced via immunoSEQ multiplex PCR; TCRdb's table is partial and in-frame only. The sample records about 150,000 clones, 90% being singletons. Sequences were obtained from PBMCs. These receptors were obtained from a woman in her 30s in good health and CMV-seropositive.

The rearrangement uses TRBV11-2 and TRBJ2-5, with TRBD1 as a possible D gene (6 bases). V gave up 5 bases and J gave up 5 bases, with 27 bases separating them. CDR3 length: 18 amino acids. The V gene's germline CDR1 is SGHAT and CDR2 FQNNGV. The CDR3 protein is CASSPEPALTGFEETQYF. The DNA for the CDR3 is TGTGCCAGCAGCCCGGAGCCTGCCCTAACAGGGTTTGAGGAGACCCAGTACTTC.

This clone was seen a handful of times. The V and J genes are TRBV6-6 and TRBJ2-7, with D possibly being TRBD2 (6 bases). The germline V gene encodes CDR1 MNHNY and CDR2 SVGAGI (reference sequence). The CDR3 is made up of 12 amino acids. V was pared by 2 bases and J by 6 bases, with 8 bases between. This CDR3 is CASSYGGLEQYF. The CDR3 DNA sequence: TGTGCCAGCAGTTACGGAGGGCTCGAGCAGTACTTC.

This clone was observed a single time. The genes are TRBV14 and TRBJ2-5; 7 positions match TRBD1. Germline lookup yields CDR1 SGHDN and CDR2 FVKESK. After removal of 6 bases from V and 5 bases from J, the junction contained 12 bases not matched to a gene. The CDR3 spans 15 residues. CDR3 sequence reads: CASSSWTGVRETQYF. CDR3 DNA sequence: TGTGCCAGCAGTTCGTGGACAGGCGTGAGGGAGACCCAGTACTTC.

V and J are TRBV9 and TRBJ2-7; the D gene is possibly TRBD1 (6 bases). CDR1 SGDLS and CDR2 YYNGEE come from the germline V gene. The V end was cut by 2 bases, the J end by 1 base, with 13 bases between. The CDR3 loop spans 15 amino acids. CDR3 amino acids: CASSVPGQGSYEQYF. In DNA form, the CDR3 reads TGTGCCAGCAGCGTCCCAGGCCAGGGGTCCTACGAGCAGTACTTC.

This chain uses TRBV6-5 with TRBJ2-7; possibly TRBD1 for D (5 bases). Trimming cost V 5 bases and J 4 bases, with 15 bases left between them. Germline V CDR1 and CDR2: MNHEY, SVGAGI. The CDR3 spans 14 residues. The CDR3 DNA is TGTGCCAGCAGTCCCCACAGGTATAATTACGAGCAGTACTTC. It codes for CASSPHRYNYEQYF.

The chain has TRBV7-9 and TRBJ1-2; TRBD1 is a possible D gene (5 bases). The CDR3 has 16 amino acids. V lost 0 bases and J 6 bases, leaving 17 bases between the germline ends. The germline CDR1 and CDR2 sequences are SEHNR and FQNEAQ (reference sequence). The CDR3 sequence: CASSLAPREVLDGYTF. In DNA form, the CDR3 reads TGTGCCAGCAGCTTAGCCCCCAGGGAGGTATTGGATGGCTACACCTTC.

The chain uses TRBV13 and TRBJ1-6, with D possibly TRBD1 on 6 matching bases. The V gene lost 5 bases and the J gene lost 0 bases, with 11 bases spanning the gap. This CDR3 comprises 16 residues. The germline gives CDR1 PRHDT, CDR2 FYEKMQ (reference sequence). Here the CDR3 DNA reads TGTGCCAGCAGCCAAGGGGGTGGCTCCTATAATTCACCCCTCCACTTT. It codes for CASSQGGGSYNSPLHF.

The V call is TRBV7-9, the J call TRBJ2-3, with D unresolved. From germline, CDR1 is SEHNR and CDR2 FQNEAQ (reference sequence). The CDR3 has 12 amino acids. Deletions cut 6 bases from V and 2 bases from J, with 6 bases between. The CDR3 bases are TGTGCCAGCAGTCAGGCCACAGATACGCAGTATTTT. It yields the protein CASSQATDTQYF.

The chain uses TRBV2 and TRBJ1-1, with D tentatively TRBD1 (5 bases). Trimming left V 6 bases short and J 5 bases short, with 10 bases between. Germline loops: CDR1 SNHLY, CDR2 FYNNEI. The CDR3 runs to 12 residues. The DNA for the CDR3 is TGTGCCAGCAGGGGGGGGAGTACTGAAGCTTTCTTT. Amino acid sequence: CASRGGSTEAFF.

The V and J genes are TRBV28 and TRBJ2-3, with 8 bases aligning to TRBD2. V lost 1 base, J lost 4 bases, and 4 bases stayed unmatched. There are 15 residues in the CDR3. In germline, CDR1 is MDHEN, CDR2 SYDVKM. The CDR3 region has the DNA TGTGCCAGCAGTTTATATCCAGCGGGAGCAGATACGCAGTATTTT. Translating it yields CASSLYPAGADTQYF.

V and J are TRBV6-5 and TRBJ1-4; no clear D gene. This CDR3 has 13 amino acids. The V gene lost 3 bases and the J gene lost 8 bases, with 10 bases spanning the gap. Looked up from germline, CDR1 is MNHEY and CDR2 is SVGAGI. This chain's CDR3 is CASSYREGEKLFF. In DNA, the CDR3 is TGTGCCAGCAGTTATAGGGAGGGCGAAAAACTGTTTTTT.

The chain employs TRBV28 and TRBJ2-2; no reliable D call. Germline CDR1 MDHEN, CDR2 SYDVKM. The CDR3 has 15 residues. The V end was cut by 3 bases, the J end by 0 bases, with 8 bases between. The CDR3 protein is CASSLMAPNTGELFF. The CDR3, as DNA: TGTGCCAGCAGTTTGATGGCCCCGAACACCGGGGAGCTGTTTTTT.

The chain recombines TRBV4-1 with TRBJ1-1; D remains unclear. Germline CDR1 and CDR2: MGHRA and YSYEKL. V was clipped by 7 bases and J by 0 bases, with 9 bases between them. This CDR3 is built from 13 residues. This chain's CDR3 is CASTQSLNTEAFF. CDR3 nucleotides: TGCGCCAGCACCCAGAGTCTGAACACTGAAGCTTTCTTT.

The genes are TRBV9 and TRBJ2-1; 8 bases map to TRBD2. The CDR3 runs to 16 residues. V gave up 3 bases and J gave up 0 bases; unmatched junction bases: 5. Germline CDR1 and CDR2: SGDLS and YYNGEE. The CDR3 loop reads CASSEKSGSSYNEQFF. CDR3 coding DNA: TGTGCCAGCAGCGAGAAAAGCGGGAGCTCCTACAATGAGCAGTTCTTC.

The DNA for the CDR3 is TGTGCCAGCAGCTTAGTCGGCGGAGGACGCGAGCAGTACTTC. Its translation: CASSLVGGGREQYF. The rearrangement links TRBV7-6 to TRBJ2-7, with TRBD2 as a possible D gene (5 bases). The CDR3 length is 14 residues. The germline gives CDR1 SGHVS, CDR2 FNYEAQ. V shed 1 base and J shed 6 bases, with 13 bases lying between them.

V and J are TRBV27 and TRBJ2-5; 7 bases are shared with TRBD2. The germline V gene has CDR1 MNHEY and CDR2 SMNVEV (reference sequence). This CDR3 has 15 residues. The trim removed 4 bases at V and 2 bases at J, leaving 7 bases unmatched. The CDR3 bases are TGTGCCAGCAGTTCCGCCGGGGGGTCTCAAGAGACCCAGTACTTC. This gives the protein CASSSAGGSQETQYF.

The CDR3 nucleotides read TGCGCCAGCAGCAACAGGGGACCTGGGGCCAACGTCCTGACTTTC. Translated, it gives CASSNRGPGANVLTF. The V gene is TRBV10-1, the J gene TRBJ2-6, with TRBD1 matching 7 bases. The J segment lost 2 bases and the V segment lost 6 bases, leaving 4 bases of the junction unmatched. Germline loops: CDR1 WNHNN, CDR2 SYGVQD (reference sequence). The CDR3 contains 15 residues.

This clone was recorded once. CDR3 sequence reads: CASSYGLAGGAYNEQFF. DNA of the CDR3: TGCGCCAGCAGCTACGGACTAGCGGGAGGGGCCTACAATGAGCAGTTCTTC. This sequence joins TRBV5-1 and TRBJ2-1; 15 bases align to TRBD2. The CDR3 totals 17 residues. The V gene's germline CDR1 is SGHRS and CDR2 YFSETQ. Germline trimming cut 3 bases from V and 2 bases from J; bases unmatched to any gene: 3.

The chain links TRBV28 to TRBJ2-7; 10 nucleotides line up with TRBD1. The CDR3 runs 15 residues. Trimming took 7 bases from V and 2 from J; bases not matched to a gene: 8. Germline loops: CDR1 MDHEN, CDR2 SYDVKM. The CDR3 DNA sequence: TGTGCCAGCAAACGGACAGGGGGGAGTCCCTACGAGCAGTACTTC. This codes for CASKRTGGSPYEQYF.

The chain uses TRBV28 and TRBJ1-1; D is unresolved. This CDR3 is 13 amino acids long. With 6 bases removed from V and 3 bases from J, the gap between germline ends came to 11 bases. Germline CDR1 is MDHEN and CDR2 is SYDVKM. CDR3 nucleotides: TGTGCCAGCAGCGAGGGATTGGACACTGAAGCTTTCTTT. Translation gives CASSEGLDTEAFF. Supplemented by reference TRBV28 and TRBJ1-1, the full variable domain reads DVKVTQSSRYLVKRTGEKVFLECVQDMDHENMFWYRQDPGLGLRLIYFSYDVKMKEKGDIPEGYSVSREKKERFSLILESASTNQTSMYLCASSEGLDTEAFFGQGTRLTVV.

This clone was detected once. V usage is TRBV5-6 and J usage is TRBJ2-7; the D is unclear. The CDR3 runs 13 residues. Germline CDR1 and CDR2: SGHDT and YYEEEE. Trimming took 0 bases from V and 0 from J, leaving 4 bases between them. CDR3 nucleotides: TGTGCCAGCAGCTTGGGCAGCTCCTACGAGCAGTACTTC. This gives the protein CASSLGSSYEQYF.

This clone was detected ten times or more. The gene calls are TRBV2 and TRBJ1-4; TRBD1 matches at 7 bases. Germline CDR1 is SNHLY and CDR2 is FYNNEI. The trim removed 4 bases at V and 8 bases at J, leaving 1 base unmatched. CDR3 length: 12 residues. CDR3 in DNA: TGTGCCAGCAGTGTGACAGGGGAAAAACTGTTTTTT. This translates into CASSVTGEKLFF.

This chain connects TRBV10-3 to TRBJ2-5, with TRBD1 identical over 7 bases. V gave up 10 bases and J gave up 2 bases; unmatched junction bases: 7. CDR3 length equals 13 residues. CDR1 and CDR2 (germline): ENHRY, SYGVKD. The CDR3 DNA reads as TGTGCCACACCGGGACAGAGACAAGAGACCCAGTACTTC. This encodes CATPGQRQETQYF.

J is TRBJ1-1 and V is TRBV29-1; D gene unclear. The germline V gene encodes CDR1 SQVTM and CDR2 ANQGSEA. The CDR3 consists of 12 residues. The ends were cut back, 5 bases at V and 1 base at J, with 8 bases in the middle. CDR3 residues: CSVWSGNTEAFF. The CDR3 DNA sequence: TGCAGCGTTTGGAGTGGGAACACTGAAGCTTTCTTT.

This chain connects TRBV2 to TRBJ1-2; no clear D gene. The CDR3 covers 14 residues. The germline V and J ends were trimmed by 7 bases and 8 bases, with 20 bases remaining between them. Germline V lookup: CDR1 SNHLY, CDR2 FYNNEI. The CDR3: CASTEGLKTGGYTF. The DNA for the CDR3 is TGTGCCAGCACCGAAGGGTTAAAGACGGGAGGCTACACCTTC.

The gene calls are TRBV28 and TRBJ2-7; the match to TRBD2 covers 7 bases. Germline trimming cut 6 bases from V and 0 bases from J; bases unmatched to any gene: 8. CDR1 and CDR2 (germline): MDHEN, SYDVKM. The CDR3 consists of 15 residues. DNA of the CDR3: TGTGCCAGCAGGGCAAGCGGGACCAGCTCCTACGAGCAGTACTTC. As protein: CASRASGTSSYEQYF. The full variable domain, rest sourced from reference TRBV28 and TRBJ2-7, is DVKVTQSSRYLVKRTGEKVFLECVQDMDHENMFWYRQDPGLGLRLIYFSYDVKMKEKGDIPEGYSVSREKKERFSLILESASTNQTSMYLCASRASGTSSYEQYFGPGTRLTVT.

This rearrangement joins TRBV2 to TRBJ1-1; D is unresolved. The CDR3 covers 16 residues. The germline gives CDR1 SNHLY, CDR2 FYNNEI. V was cut by 0 bases and J by 0 bases, with 11 bases left in between. For the CDR3, the DNA is TGTGCCAGCAGTGAAGCGACACCTTTCATGAACACTGAAGCTTTCTTT. As protein: CASSEATPFMNTEAFF.

The count of this clone is one. The genes are TRBV4-1 and TRBJ1-2; maybe TRBD1 (6 bases). Trimming shortened V by 0 bases and J by 2 bases, and 10 bases separated the two germline ends. Germline assignment: CDR1 MGHRA and CDR2 YSYEKL. The CDR3 runs to 15 residues. CDR3 DNA sequence: TGCGCCAGCAGCCAAGAATCGGGGGGCAACTATGGCTACACCTTC. It is translated as CASSQESGGNYGYTF.

The rearrangement uses TRBV5-1 and TRBJ2-1; D may be TRBD2 (5 bases). The CDR3 covers 14 residues. CDR1 and CDR2 (germline): SGHRS, YFSETQ. With 2 bases removed from V and 4 bases from J, the gap between germline ends came to 10 bases. CDR3 residues: CASSLPTSYNEQFF. The CDR3 DNA is TGCGCCAGCAGCTTACCTACTAGTTACAATGAGCAGTTCTTC.